The 3 T cell receptor beta chains listed next were all sequenced from one sample in a study of long-term antiretroviral therapy in people with HIV. Sequencing relied on immunoSEQ assay v3.0, run at survey level. Sequencing was performed with immunoSEQ multiplex PCR; in TCRdb, only in-frame clones are kept and a portion is missing. The table has 22,000 or so clones, under 85% seen once. The specimen was unsorted PBMCs, collected 0.5 years before starting antiretroviral therapy. The receptors come from a man aged 35-49 years with HIV.

V and J are TRBV9 and TRBJ2-2; perhaps D is TRBD1 or TRBD2 (5 bases each). The germline CDR1 and CDR2 sequences are SGDLS and YYNGEE. V was shortened by 0 bases and J by 2 bases, with 11 bases between the two germline ends. CDR3 length: 16 residues. The DNA of the CDR3 is TGTGCCAGCAGCGTAGCTGACAGACTAAACACCGGGGAGCTGTTTTTT. It specifies CASSVADRLNTGELFF.

This clone was detected once. V is TRBV4-1 and J is TRBJ2-7; D possibly corresponds to TRBD2 (5 bases). V lost 4 bases, J lost 2 bases, and 12 bases lay in between. Germline loops: CDR1 MGHRA, CDR2 YSYEKL. This CDR3 has 14 residues. Written as DNA, the CDR3 is TGCGCCAGCAGCCCCGGACTCCCCCCCTACGAGCAGTACTTC. Translation: CASSPGLPPYEQYF.

The V call is TRBV28, the J call TRBJ1-5; unclear D gene. The CDR3 runs to 12 residues. Germline CDR1 is MDHEN and CDR2 is SYDVKM. The V and J ends lost 7 bases and 5 bases respectively, with 9 bases between them. This chain's CDR3 is CASTEEYQPQHF. DNA for the CDR3: TGTGCCAGCACCGAAGAGTATCAGCCCCAGCATTTT.